A selection of T cell receptor beta chains follows, all from one sample in a study of blood T cell repertoires in COVID-19. Profiling relied on immunoSEQ multiplex PCR, and the TCRdb table lists in-frame clones only, not all of them. The sample records tens of thousands of clones, approximately 80% being singletons. The sample was peripheral blood. Every receptor here comes from a human donor in a cohort sampled during active COVID-19. The CDR3 runs from the conserved cysteine through the conserved F or W. D genes are given only for firm matches. Size is stated for part of the rows, as once, few or many counts, or as a class when the clone is expanded.

J | V | length | size | D | DNA | CDR3
TRBJ2-4 | TRBV28 | 15 | NA | NA | TGTGCCAGCAGTTTTGGACTGTTAGCCAAAAACATTCAGTACTTC | CASSFGLLAKNIQYF
TRBJ2-7 | TRBV10-3 | 13 | NA | NA | TGTGCCATCAGTGTCGGGAACACCAACGAGCAGTACTTC | CAISVGNTNEQYF
TRBJ2-5 | TRBV5-1 | 14 | NA | TRBD1 | TGCGCCAGCAGCTCTACAGGGGGGCAAGAGACCCAGTACTTC | CASSSTGGQETQYF
TRBJ2-7 | TRBV19 | 16 | many | TRBD2 | TGTGCCAGTAGTCCGAGCGGGGGCAAAAGCTCCTACGAGCAGTACTTC | CASSPSGGKSSYEQYF
TRBJ2-2 | TRBV27 | 13 | few | NA | TGTGCCAGCGTCGCGCTAAACACCGGGGAGCTGTTTTTT | CASVALNTGELFF
TRBJ1-2 | TRBV6-5 | 12 | NA | NA | TGTGCCAGCAGTTATTTAGGGGATGGCTACACCTTC | CASSYLGDGYTF
TRBJ2-1 | TRBV7-2 | 16 | few | TRBD2 | TGTGCCAGCAGCTCCCCGACTAGCGGGAATATCTATGAGCAGTTCTTC | CASSSPTSGNIYEQFF
TRBJ1-4 | TRBV2 | 17 | once | NA | TGTGCCAGCAGTGAAGCCTTACCCCGACGTACAGCGGGTAAACTGTTTTTT | CASSEALPRRTAGKLFF
TRBJ2-3 | TRBV25-1 | 16 | NA | TRBD2 | TGTGCCAGCTCACACGGACTAGCGCTTAGCACAGATACGCAGTATTTT | CASSHGLALSTDTQYF
TRBJ2-1 | TRBV11-3 | 17 | NA | TRBD2 | TGTGCCAGCAGCCCAGGACCGGGACTAGCGGCGCACAATGAGCAGTTCTTC | CASSPGPGLAAHNEQFF
TRBJ2-5 | TRBV5-8 | 12 | NA | TRBD1 | TGTGCCAGCAGCCGGGACAGGGAGACCCAGTACTTC | CASSRDRETQYF
TRBJ2-7 | TRBV11-2 | 16 | few | TRBD2 | TGTGCCAGCAGCAGAACTTTCGGGAGCGGGAGTCACGAGCAGTACTTC | CASSRTFGSGSHEQYF